This T cell receptor (beta chain) was recovered during a study of T cell repertoires in cytomegalovirus infection. Turning to the study itself: Newly reported HLA-C-restricted and thoroughly characterized HLA-B-restricted CMV epitopes were employed. Indicated by public TCR beta signatures were CMV infection and matching HLA type.

Points from the study as a whole: CMV carriers having the relevant HLA were flagged by cumulative public TCR beta family frequency. In two of eight donors, the top clonotype was HLA-C-restricted CMV-specific.

V dropped 1 base and J dropped 0 bases, with 10 bases sitting between them. The length of the CDR3 is 17 residues. Germline CDR1 is SGHDN and CDR2 is FVKESK. For this clonotype: Antigen: not known.

TCRdb redid the calling of the reads with MiXCR, one entry per CDR3 protein. Of some 800,000 distinct CDR3 sequences listed, 32% are singletons. The sequence came from a human donor in good health (CMV status not recorded). Some clones in this sample may be carry-over from other donors' samples. Sample: cultured CD8+ T cells from PBMCs, taken from culture after CMV antigen stimulation. The chain employs TRBV14 and TRBJ1-6; D is undetermined. CDR3 residues: CASSQGTKSSYNSPLHF. CDR3 nucleotides: TGTGCCAGCAGCCAAGGGACGAAGAGCTCCTATAATTCACCCCTCCACTTT.